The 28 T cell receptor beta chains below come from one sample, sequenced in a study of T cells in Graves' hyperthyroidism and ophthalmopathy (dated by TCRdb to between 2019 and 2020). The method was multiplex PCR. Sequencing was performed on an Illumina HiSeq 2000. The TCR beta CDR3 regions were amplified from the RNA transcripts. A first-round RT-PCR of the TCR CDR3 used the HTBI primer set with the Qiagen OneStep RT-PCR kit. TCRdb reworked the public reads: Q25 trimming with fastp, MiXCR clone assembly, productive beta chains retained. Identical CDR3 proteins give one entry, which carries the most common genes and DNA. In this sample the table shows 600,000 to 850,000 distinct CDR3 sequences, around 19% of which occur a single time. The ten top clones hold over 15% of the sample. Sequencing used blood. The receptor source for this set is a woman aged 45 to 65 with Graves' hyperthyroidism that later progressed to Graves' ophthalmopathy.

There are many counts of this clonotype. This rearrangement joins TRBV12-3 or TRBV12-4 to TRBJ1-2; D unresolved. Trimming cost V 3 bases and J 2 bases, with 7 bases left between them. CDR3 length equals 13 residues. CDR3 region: CASSFESNYGYTF. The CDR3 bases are TGTGCCAGCAGTTTCGAGAGCAACTATGGCTACACCTTC.

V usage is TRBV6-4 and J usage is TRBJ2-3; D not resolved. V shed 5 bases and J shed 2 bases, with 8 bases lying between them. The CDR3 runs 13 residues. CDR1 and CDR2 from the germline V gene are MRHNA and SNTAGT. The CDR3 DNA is TGTGCCAGCAGTAAAACAGCCACAGATACGCAGTATTTT. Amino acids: CASSKTATDTQYF.

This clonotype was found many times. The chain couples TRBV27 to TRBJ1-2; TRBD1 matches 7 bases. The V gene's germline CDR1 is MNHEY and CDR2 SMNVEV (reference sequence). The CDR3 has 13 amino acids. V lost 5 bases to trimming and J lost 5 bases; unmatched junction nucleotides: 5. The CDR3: CASSTETGYGYTF. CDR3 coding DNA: TGTGCCAGCAGTACGGAGACAGGGTATGGCTACACCTTC.

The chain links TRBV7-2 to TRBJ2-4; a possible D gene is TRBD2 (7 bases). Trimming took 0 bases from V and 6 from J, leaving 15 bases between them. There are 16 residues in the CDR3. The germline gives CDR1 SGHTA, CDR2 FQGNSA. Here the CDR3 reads CASSLALGGVGNIQYF. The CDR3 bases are TGTGCCAGCAGCTTAGCCTTAGGGGGGGTAGGAAACATTCAGTACTTC.

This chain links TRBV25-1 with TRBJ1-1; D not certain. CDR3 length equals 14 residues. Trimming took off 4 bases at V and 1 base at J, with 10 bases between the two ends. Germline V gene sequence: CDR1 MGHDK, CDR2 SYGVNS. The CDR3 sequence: CASSGVGGNTEAFF. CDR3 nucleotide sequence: TGTGCCAGCAGTGGGGTGGGAGGGAACACTGAAGCTTTCTTT.

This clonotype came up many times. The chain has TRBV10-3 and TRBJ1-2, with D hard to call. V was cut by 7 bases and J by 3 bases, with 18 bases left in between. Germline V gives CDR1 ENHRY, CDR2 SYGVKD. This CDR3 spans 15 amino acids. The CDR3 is CAITLSGEGDYGYTF. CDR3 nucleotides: TGTGCCATCACCCTCTCCGGGGAGGGCGACTATGGCTACACCTTC.

The CDR3 DNA reads as TGTGCCAGCAGCACCCCCGGGACATATGGCTCCTACGAGCAGTACTTC. Its protein is CASSTPGTYGSYEQYF. V usage is TRBV12-3 or TRBV12-4 and J usage is TRBJ2-7; weak D call: TRBD1 (6 bases). V dropped 6 bases and J dropped 0 bases, with 18 bases sitting between them. CDR3 length: 16 residues.

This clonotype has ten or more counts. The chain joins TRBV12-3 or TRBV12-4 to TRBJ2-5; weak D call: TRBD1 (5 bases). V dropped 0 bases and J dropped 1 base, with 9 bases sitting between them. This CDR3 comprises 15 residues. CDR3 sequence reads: CASSLAPGFQETQYF. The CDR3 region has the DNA TGTGCCAGCAGTTTAGCGCCAGGGTTCCAAGAGACCCAGTACTTC.

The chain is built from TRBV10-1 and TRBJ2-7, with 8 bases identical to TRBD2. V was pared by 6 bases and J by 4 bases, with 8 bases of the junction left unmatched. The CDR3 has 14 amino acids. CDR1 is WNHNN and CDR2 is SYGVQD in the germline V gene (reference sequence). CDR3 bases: TGCGCCAGCAGCCCGACGGCTAGCGGGTACGAGCAGTACTTC. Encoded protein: CASSPTASGYEQYF.

The CDR3 nucleotides read TGCAGTGCCTCATCTTGGGCGTCAACTGAAGCTTTCTTT. It yields the protein CSASSWASTEAFF. The gene calls are TRBV20-1 and TRBJ1-1; D gene ambiguous. The CDR3 covers 13 residues. Germline CDR1 and CDR2: DFQATT and SNEGSKA (reference sequence). Trimming cost V 6 bases and J 5 bases, with 16 bases left between them.

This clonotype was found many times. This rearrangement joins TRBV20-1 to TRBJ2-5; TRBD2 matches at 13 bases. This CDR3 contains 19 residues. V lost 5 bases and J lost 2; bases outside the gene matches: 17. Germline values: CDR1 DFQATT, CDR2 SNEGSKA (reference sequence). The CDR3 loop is CSAPGPGLAGMMTQETQYF. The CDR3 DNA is TGCAGTGCTCCCGGTCCGGGACTAGCGGGGATGATGACTCAAGAGACCCAGTACTTC.

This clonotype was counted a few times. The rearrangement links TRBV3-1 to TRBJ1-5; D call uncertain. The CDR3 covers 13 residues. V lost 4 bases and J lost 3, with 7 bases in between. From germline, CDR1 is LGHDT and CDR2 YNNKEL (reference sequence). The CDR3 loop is CASSPRTNQPQHF. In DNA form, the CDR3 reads TGTGCCAGCAGCCCGCGCACCAATCAGCCCCAGCATTTT.

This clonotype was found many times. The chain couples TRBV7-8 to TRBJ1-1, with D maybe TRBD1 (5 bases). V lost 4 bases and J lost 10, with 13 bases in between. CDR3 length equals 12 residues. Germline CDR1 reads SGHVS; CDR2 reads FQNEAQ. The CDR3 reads CASSSRGRGAFF. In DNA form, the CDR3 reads TGTGCCAGCAGCTCCCGGGGCCGCGGAGCTTTCTTT.

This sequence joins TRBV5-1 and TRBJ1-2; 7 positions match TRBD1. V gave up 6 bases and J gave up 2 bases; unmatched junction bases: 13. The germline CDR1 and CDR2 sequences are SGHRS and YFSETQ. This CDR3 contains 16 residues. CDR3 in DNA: TGCGCCAGCAACCCCTTCGGTGGGACAGCAAACTATGGCTACACCTTC. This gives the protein CASNPFGGTANYGYTF.

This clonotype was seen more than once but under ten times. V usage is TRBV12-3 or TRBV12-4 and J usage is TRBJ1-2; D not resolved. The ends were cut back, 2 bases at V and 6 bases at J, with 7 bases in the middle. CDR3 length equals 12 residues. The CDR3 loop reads CASSLTLDGYTF. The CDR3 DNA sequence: TGTGCCAGCAGTTTAACGCTCGATGGCTACACCTTC.

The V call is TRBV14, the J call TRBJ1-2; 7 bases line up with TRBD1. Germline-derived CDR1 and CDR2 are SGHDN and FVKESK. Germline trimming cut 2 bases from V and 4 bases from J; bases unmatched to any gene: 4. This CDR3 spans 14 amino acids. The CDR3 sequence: CASSQSRGIYGYTF. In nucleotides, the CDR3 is TGTGCCAGCAGCCAATCCAGGGGGATCTATGGCTACACCTTC.

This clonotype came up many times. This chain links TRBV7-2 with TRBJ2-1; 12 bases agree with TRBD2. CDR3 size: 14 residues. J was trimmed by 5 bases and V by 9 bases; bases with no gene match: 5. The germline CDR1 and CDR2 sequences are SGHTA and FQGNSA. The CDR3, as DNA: TGTGCCAGTAGACTAGCGGGGGTTCACAATGAGCAGTTCTTC. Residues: CASRLAGVHNEQFF.

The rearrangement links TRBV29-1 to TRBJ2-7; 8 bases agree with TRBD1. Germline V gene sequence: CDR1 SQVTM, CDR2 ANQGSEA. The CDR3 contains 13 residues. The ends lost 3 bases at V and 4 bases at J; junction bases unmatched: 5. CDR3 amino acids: CSVEGDRSYEQYF. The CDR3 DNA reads TGCAGCGTTGAGGGGGACAGGTCTTACGAGCAGTACTTC.

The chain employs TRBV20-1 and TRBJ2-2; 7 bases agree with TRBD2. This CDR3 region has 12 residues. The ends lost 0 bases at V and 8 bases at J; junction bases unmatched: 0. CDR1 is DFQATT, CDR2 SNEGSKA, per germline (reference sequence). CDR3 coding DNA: TGCAGTGCTAGAGAACTAGCGGGGGAGCTGTTTTTT. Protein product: CSARELAGELFF.

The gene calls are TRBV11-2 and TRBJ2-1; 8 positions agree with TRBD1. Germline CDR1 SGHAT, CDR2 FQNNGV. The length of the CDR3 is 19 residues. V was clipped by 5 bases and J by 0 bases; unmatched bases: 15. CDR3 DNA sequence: TGTGCCAGCAGCCCTACGACAGGGGCCATAGAATGCTCCTACAATGAGCAGTTCTTC. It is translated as CASSPTTGAIECSYNEQFF.

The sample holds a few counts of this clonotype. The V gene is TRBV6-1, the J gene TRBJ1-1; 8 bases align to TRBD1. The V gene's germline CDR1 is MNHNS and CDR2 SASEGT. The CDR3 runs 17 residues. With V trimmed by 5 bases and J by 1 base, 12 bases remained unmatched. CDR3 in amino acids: CASSSDRGAARNTEAFF. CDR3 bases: TGTGCCAGCAGTTCAGACAGGGGCGCCGCAAGGAACACTGAAGCTTTCTTT.

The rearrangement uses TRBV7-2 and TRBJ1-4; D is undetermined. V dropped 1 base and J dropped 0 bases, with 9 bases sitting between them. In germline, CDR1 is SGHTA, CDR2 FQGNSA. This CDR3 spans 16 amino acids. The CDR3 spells CASSLESSPTNEKLFF. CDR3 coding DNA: TGTGCCAGCAGCTTAGAATCCTCACCAACTAATGAAAAACTGTTTTTT. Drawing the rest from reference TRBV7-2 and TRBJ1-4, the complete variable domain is GAGVSQSPSNKVTEKGKDVELRCDPISGHTALYWYRQSLGQGLEFLIYFQGNSAPDKSGLPSDRFSAERTGGSVSTLTIQRTQQEDSAVYLCASSLESSPTNEKLFFGSGTQLSVL.

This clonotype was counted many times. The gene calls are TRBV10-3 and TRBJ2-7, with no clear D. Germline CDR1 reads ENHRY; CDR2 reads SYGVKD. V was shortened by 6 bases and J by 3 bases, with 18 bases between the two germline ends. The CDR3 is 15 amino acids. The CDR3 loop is CAISLDKDGGYEQYF. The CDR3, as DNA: TGTGCCATCAGCCTTGATAAGGACGGCGGCTACGAGCAGTACTTC.

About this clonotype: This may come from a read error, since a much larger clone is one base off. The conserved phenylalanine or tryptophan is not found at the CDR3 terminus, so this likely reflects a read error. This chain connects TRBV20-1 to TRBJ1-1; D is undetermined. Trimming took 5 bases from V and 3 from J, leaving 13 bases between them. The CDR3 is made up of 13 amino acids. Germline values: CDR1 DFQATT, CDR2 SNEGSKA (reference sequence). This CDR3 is CSAPGRFDTEAFL. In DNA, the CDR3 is TGCAGTGCTCCTGGCCGGTTTGACACTGAAGCTTTCCTT.

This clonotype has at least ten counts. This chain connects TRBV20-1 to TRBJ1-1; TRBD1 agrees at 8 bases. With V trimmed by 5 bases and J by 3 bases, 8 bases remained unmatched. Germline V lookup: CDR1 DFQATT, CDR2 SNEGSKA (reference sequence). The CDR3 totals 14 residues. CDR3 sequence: CSAHIQGADTEAFF. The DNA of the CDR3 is TGCAGTGCTCACATTCAGGGGGCCGACACTGAAGCTTTCTTT.

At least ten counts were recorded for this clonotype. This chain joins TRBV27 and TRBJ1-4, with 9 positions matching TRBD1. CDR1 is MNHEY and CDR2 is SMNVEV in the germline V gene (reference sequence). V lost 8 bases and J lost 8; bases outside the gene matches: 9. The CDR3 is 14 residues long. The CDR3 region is CASGRTGAGEKLFF. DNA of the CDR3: TGTGCCAGCGGGCGGACAGGGGCCGGCGAAAAACTGTTTTTT.

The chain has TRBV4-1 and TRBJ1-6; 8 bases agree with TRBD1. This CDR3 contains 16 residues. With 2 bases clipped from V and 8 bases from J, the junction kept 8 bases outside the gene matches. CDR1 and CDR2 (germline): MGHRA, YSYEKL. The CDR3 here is CASSQLLRDRHSPLHF. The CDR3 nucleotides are TGCGCCAGCAGCCAACTTCTCCGGGACAGGCATTCACCCCTCCACTTT.

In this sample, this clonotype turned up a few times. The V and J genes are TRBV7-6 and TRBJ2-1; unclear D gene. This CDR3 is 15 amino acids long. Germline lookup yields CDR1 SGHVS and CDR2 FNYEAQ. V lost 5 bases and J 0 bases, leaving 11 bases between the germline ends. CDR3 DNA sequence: TGTGCCAGCAGCAAGGACGCGAGCTCCTACAATGAGCAGTTCTTC. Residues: CASSKDASSYNEQFF.